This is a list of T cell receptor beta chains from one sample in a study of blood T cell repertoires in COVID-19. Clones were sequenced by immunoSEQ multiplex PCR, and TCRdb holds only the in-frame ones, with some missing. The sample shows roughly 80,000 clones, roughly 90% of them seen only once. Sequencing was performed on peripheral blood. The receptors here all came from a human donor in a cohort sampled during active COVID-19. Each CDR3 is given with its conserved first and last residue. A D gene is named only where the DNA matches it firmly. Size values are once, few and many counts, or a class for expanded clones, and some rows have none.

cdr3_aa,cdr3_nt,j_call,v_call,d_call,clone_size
CASRPRSQTEAFF,TGTGCCAGTAGACCGAGGAGCCAAACTGAAGCTTTCTTT,TRBJ1-1,TRBV19,-,-
CASRGTGGLNEKLFF,TGTGCCAGCAGGGGGACAGGGGGCCTTAATGAAAAACTGTTTTTT,TRBJ1-4,TRBV6-5,TRBD1,-
CASGFSGDRGPEQYF,TGTGCCAGCGGCTTCTCGGGGGACAGGGGGCCCGAGCAGTACTTC,TRBJ2-7,TRBV6-1,TRBD1,-
CASSQGLAGGIKQETQYF,TGTGCCAGCAGCCAAGGGCTAGCGGGGGGGATTAAACAAGAGACCCAGTACTTC,TRBJ2-5,TRBV4-2,TRBD2,-
CATSRRRGNQPQHF,TGTGCCACCAGTAGGCGGCGGGGGAATCAGCCCCAGCATTTT,TRBJ1-5,TRBV24-1,-,-
CASSVALGSRRFF,-,TRBJ2-1,TRBV9,-,once
CSVEGEGWGEQFF,TGCAGCGTTGAAGGGGAGGGCTGGGGTGAGCAGTTCTTC,TRBJ2-1,TRBV29-1,TRBD2,-
CATSEAGTGHTSEQYF,TGTGCCACCAGTGAGGCCGGGACAGGGCATACCTCCGAGCAGTACTTC,TRBJ2-7,TRBV24-1,TRBD1,few
CASSLITQGRSYNEQFF,TGTGCCAGCAGCTTGATAACACAGGGGAGATCCTACAATGAGCAGTTCTTC,TRBJ2-1,TRBV5-8,TRBD1,-
CASSQVGGRGNSPLHF,TGCGCCAGCAGCCAAGTTGGGGGCAGAGGAAATTCACCCCTCCACTTT,TRBJ1-6,TRBV4-1,-,-
CASSGTGYEKLFF,TGTGCCAGCAGTGGGACAGGGTATGAAAAACTGTTTTTT,TRBJ1-4,TRBV28,TRBD1,-
CASSRGPRNTEAFF,TGTGCCAGTAGTAGAGGGCCCAGGAACACTGAAGCTTTCTTT,TRBJ1-1,TRBV19,-,once
CASSGDSPLHF,TGTGCCAGCTCGGGTGATTCACCCCTCCACTTT,TRBJ1-6,TRBV7-9,-,few
CASSQDGARAAEQYF,TGTGCCAGCAGCCAAGATGGAGCCAGGGCAGCCGAGCAGTACTTC,TRBJ2-7,TRBV3-1/TRBV3-2,-,-
CASIMPWGGGETQYF,TGTGCCAGCATCATGCCCTGGGGGGGTGGGGAGACCCAGTACTTC,TRBJ2-5,TRBV7-6,TRBD2,-
CASQYDRGRGYTF,TGTGCCAGTCAATACGACAGGGGTAGGGGCTACACCTTC,TRBJ1-2,TRBV19,TRBD1,-
CASSLVSRGSLFEPQHF,TGTGCCAGCAGCTTAGTGTCCAGGGGGTCCCTTTTTGAGCCCCAGCATTTT,TRBJ1-5,TRBV11-3,TRBD1,-
CASSLQNRGFYEKLFF,TGTGCCAGCAGCTTACAGAACCGAGGGTTTTACGAAAAACTGTTTTTT,TRBJ1-4,TRBV7-8,-,-
CAISGGRGSYNEQFF,TGTGCCATCAGTGGAGGGAGGGGGTCCTACAATGAGCAGTTCTTC,TRBJ2-1,TRBV10-3,-,-
CASTTQGANTGELFF,TGTGCCAGCACCACACAGGGGGCGAACACCGGGGAGCTGTTTTTT,TRBJ2-2,TRBV2,TRBD1,-
CASSLNSHQGGQETQYF,TGTGCCAGCAGCTTAAACAGTCACCAGGGAGGCCAAGAGACCCAGTACTTC,TRBJ2-5,TRBV7-8,-,once
CASSLDGLDTGELFF,TGCGCCAGCAGCTTGGACGGACTTGACACCGGGGAGCTGTTTTTT,TRBJ2-2,TRBV5-1,-,-
CASSDLAGLYSNQPQHF,TGTGCCAGCAGTGATCTGGCAGGCCTTTATAGCAATCAGCCCCAGCATTTT,TRBJ1-5,TRBV6-1,-,-
CASSYGQGASNQPQHF,TGTGCCAGCAGTTACGGGCAGGGGGCAAGCAATCAGCCCCAGCATTTT,TRBJ1-5,TRBV6-6,TRBD1,-
CASSLQGAVTEAFF,TGTGCCAGCAGTTTACAGGGGGCGGTCACTGAAGCTTTCTTT,TRBJ1-1,TRBV6-6,TRBD1,-
CASSLGGRDTQYF,TGCGCCAGCAGCTTGGGCGGGCGAGATACGCAGTATTTT,TRBJ2-3,TRBV5-1,-,-
CASSPASDRNNQPQHF,TGTGCCAGCTCACCAGCATCCGACAGGAACAATCAGCCCCAGCATTTT,TRBJ1-5,TRBV18,-,-
CASSHLTSGDTDTQYF,TGCGCCAGCAGCCACCTGACTAGCGGGGACACTGATACGCAGTATTTT,TRBJ2-3,TRBV4-1,TRBD2,-
CASIPSRGRPDEQYF,TGTGCCAGTATCCCATCCAGGGGGAGGCCTGACGAGCAGTACTTC,TRBJ2-7,TRBV19,-,-
CASSFRDREYNEQFF,TGTGCCAGCAGCTTCCGGGACAGGGAATACAATGAGCAGTTCTTC,TRBJ2-1,TRBV5-4,TRBD1,-
CASSPNPGTRIRYEQYF,TGTGCCAGCTCACCAAATCCCGGGACTAGGATTCGCTACGAGCAGTACTTC,TRBJ2-7,TRBV18,TRBD2,-
CASSPTGGAVTFLEQYF,TGTGCCAGCAGCCCGACCGGGGGTGCGGTCACGTTTTTGGAGCAGTACTTC,TRBJ2-7,TRBV9,-,-
CASSALTGKTEAFF,TGTGCCAGCAGCGCCCTGACAGGGAAGACTGAAGCTTTCTTT,TRBJ1-1,TRBV9,TRBD1,-
CSASGNRAIYF,TGCAGTGCTAGTGGAAACAGGGCCATATATTTT,TRBJ1-3,TRBV20-1,-,-
CASSTPGTGGLWGYTF,TGTGCCAGCAGTACTCCCGGGACAGGGGGCCTCTGGGGCTACACCTTC,TRBJ1-2,TRBV28,TRBD1,-
CASSLGGPKDQPQHF,TGCGCCAGCAGCTTGGGGGGCCCCAAGGATCAGCCCCAGCATTTT,TRBJ1-5,TRBV5-1,-,once
CASSIVAGEISGNTIYF,TGTGCCAGTAGTATAGTGGCAGGGGAGATATCCGGAAACACCATATATTTT,TRBJ1-3,TRBV19,-,-